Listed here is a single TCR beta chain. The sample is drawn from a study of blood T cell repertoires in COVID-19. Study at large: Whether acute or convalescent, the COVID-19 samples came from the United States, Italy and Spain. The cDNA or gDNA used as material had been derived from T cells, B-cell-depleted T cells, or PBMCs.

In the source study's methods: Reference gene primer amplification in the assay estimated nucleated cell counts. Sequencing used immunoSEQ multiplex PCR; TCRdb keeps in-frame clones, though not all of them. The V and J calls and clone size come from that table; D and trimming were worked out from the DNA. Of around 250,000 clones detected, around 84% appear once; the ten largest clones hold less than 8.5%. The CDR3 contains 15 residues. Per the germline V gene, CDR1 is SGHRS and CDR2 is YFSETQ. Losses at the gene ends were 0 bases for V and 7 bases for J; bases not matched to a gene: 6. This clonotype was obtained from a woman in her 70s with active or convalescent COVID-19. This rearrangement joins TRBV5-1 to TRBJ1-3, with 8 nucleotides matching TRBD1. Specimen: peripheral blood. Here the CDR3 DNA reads TGCGCCAGCAGCTTGGCAGACAGGGGTTCTAACACCATATATTTT. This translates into CASSLADRGSNTIYF.